These 12 T cell receptor beta chains were sequenced from one sample in a study of T cell repertoires in cytomegalovirus infection. TCRdb used MiXCR to reprocess the reads, holding one entry per CDR3 protein. The table lists more than 650,000 distinct CDR3 sequences, less than 40% of them singletons. The material sequenced was PBMCs. The receptors derive from a human donor in good health (CMV status not recorded). Some clones in this sample may be carry-over from other donors' samples.

This clonotype appeared a few times. This chain uses TRBV5-6 with TRBJ2-5; a weak D match, TRBD1 (6 bases). CDR1 is SGHDT, CDR2 YYEEEE, per germline. Trimming pared 1 base from V and 2 bases from J, leaving 12 bases between. There are 15 residues in the CDR3. The CDR3 nucleotides read TGTGCCAGCAGCTTGTTGGGCAGGGGACAAGAGACCCAGTACTTC. Translating it yields CASSLLGRGQETQYF.

This clonotype turned up a few times. The chain couples TRBV27 to TRBJ2-1; D is uncertain. Germline V lookup: CDR1 MNHEY, CDR2 SMNVEV (reference sequence). The CDR3 contains 13 residues. V lost 5 bases, J lost 4 bases, and 9 bases lay in between. The DNA of the CDR3 is TGTGCCAGCAGTCAACCTCTTTACAATGAGCAGTTCTTC. Protein sequence: CASSQPLYNEQFF.

The chain uses TRBV6-2 or TRBV6-3 and TRBJ1-4; no firm D call. The CDR3 is made up of 13 amino acids. The V end was cut by 2 bases, the J end by 11 bases, with 12 bases between. CDR1 is MNHEY, CDR2 SVGEGT, per germline. CDR3 residues: CASSYVDEDKLFF. CDR3 DNA sequence: TGTGCCAGCAGTTACGTGGACGAAGACAAACTGTTTTTT.

This clonotype came up once. The chain employs TRBV20-1 and TRBJ2-7; D might be TRBD1 (5 bases). There are 13 residues in the CDR3. CDR1 is DFQATT and CDR2 is SNEGSKA in the germline V gene (reference sequence). The V end lost 2 bases, the J end lost 7 bases, and 15 bases lay between the germline ends. CDR3 coding DNA: TGCAGTGCTAGAAGCGTAGCAAAGGGGGAGCAGTACTTC. As protein: CSARSVAKGEQYF.

V usage is TRBV4-1 and J usage is TRBJ2-3, with TRBD2 matching over 9 bases. The V gene end was trimmed by 4 bases and the J gene end by 1 base; junction bases not matched to a gene: 6. CDR1 is MGHRA and CDR2 is YSYEKL in the germline V gene. This CDR3 is built from 16 residues. The CDR3 region has the DNA TGCGCCAGCAGCCCCACCGGGACTAGCCGCACAGATACGCAGTATTTT. It specifies CASSPTGTSRTDTQYF.

V and J are TRBV29-1 and TRBJ1-2; possible D gene TRBD1, 5 bases. Germline V gene sequence: CDR1 SQVTM, CDR2 ANQGSEA. The CDR3 is made up of 13 amino acids. V dropped 3 bases and J dropped 0 bases, with 8 bases sitting between them. The CDR3 DNA sequence: TGCAGCGTTGATGGGGGGTCTAACTATGGCTACACCTTC. This encodes CSVDGGSNYGYTF.

Notes on this clonotype: Sequence at one end of the junction differs from germline and may be a read error. The chain links TRBV29-1 to TRBJ1-2, with 9 bases lining up with TRBD1. From germline, CDR1 is SQVTM and CDR2 ANQGSEA. CDR3 length: 11 amino acids. In DNA form, the CDR3 reads TGCAGCGCGGGGACAGGGCGCCCCATCCTCTTC. Translated: CSAGTGRPILF. The entire variable domain, with the rest obtained from reference TRBV29-1 and TRBJ1-2, is as follows: SAVISQKPSRDICQRGTSLTIQCQVDSQVTMMFWYRQQPGQSLTLIATANQGSEATYESGFVIDKFPISRPNLTFSTLTVSNMSPEDSSIYLCSAGTGRPILFGSGTRLTVV.

This clonotype was detected a few times. The genes are TRBV7-2 and TRBJ2-1; the match to TRBD2 covers 8 bases. The junction had 8 bases not matched to a gene; V was cut back by 5 bases and J by 2 bases. The CDR3 is 16 amino acids. Per germline, CDR1 SGHTA and CDR2 FQGNSA. CDR3 bases: TGTGCCAGCAGCGCGCTGGGGACTAGTCCCTACAATGAGCAGTTCTTC. It yields the protein CASSALGTSPYNEQFF. The full variable domain, completed using reference TRBV7-2 and TRBJ2-1, is GAGVSQSPSNKVTEKGKDVELRCDPISGHTALYWYRQSLGQGLEFLIYFQGNSAPDKSGLPSDRFSAERTGGSVSTLTIQRTQQEDSAVYLCASSALGTSPYNEQFFGPGTRLTVL.

The chain links TRBV7-9 to TRBJ1-3; 9 bases match TRBD1. There are 15 residues in the CDR3. V trimming: 5 bases; J trimming: 4 bases; junction bases outside the gene matches: 6. Per the germline V gene, CDR1 is SEHNR and CDR2 is FQNEAQ (reference sequence). The CDR3 DNA reads TGTGCCAGCAGCACCGGACAGGGGTACGGAAACACCATATATTTT. Protein sequence: CASSTGQGYGNTIYF.

This clonotype was seen ten or more times. CDR3 bases: TGTGCCAGCACCCCGGGGGGAGGTGGGGCCAACGTCCTGACTTTC. Encoded protein: CASTPGGGGANVLTF. The V gene is TRBV28, the J gene TRBJ2-6; 7 bases agree with TRBD2. This CDR3 contains 15 residues. Germline CDR1 MDHEN, CDR2 SYDVKM. V shed 7 bases, J shed 3 bases, and the junction held 6 bases outside the gene matches. Complete variable domain (other parts from reference TRBV28 and TRBJ2-6): DVKVTQSSRYLVKRTGEKVFLECVQDMDHENMFWYRQDPGLGLRLIYFSYDVKMKEKGDIPEGYSVSREKKERFSLILESASTNQTSMYLCASTPGGGGANVLTFGAGSRLTVL.

CDR3 in amino acids: CASSLVGIPLREQYF. CDR3 DNA: TGTGCCAGCAGTTTAGTAGGTATACCCCTACGGGAGCAGTACTTC. The rearrangement joins TRBV28 to TRBJ2-7; D ambiguous. V lost 2 bases to trimming and J lost 7 bases, with 18 bases between them. CDR1 and CDR2 (germline): MDHEN, SYDVKM. This CDR3 spans 15 amino acids.

This clonotype was seen a single time. CDR3 nucleotides: TGTGCCAGTAGTTCTCGAGGACTAGCGGGGGGGAGCAATGAGCAGTTCTTC. The encoded protein is CASSSRGLAGGSNEQFF. The chain employs TRBV19 and TRBJ2-1; TRBD2 matches at 15 bases. The CDR3 loop spans 17 amino acids. With 5 bases clipped from V and 6 bases from J, the junction kept 8 bases outside the gene matches. Germline values: CDR1 LNHDA, CDR2 SQIVND (reference sequence).